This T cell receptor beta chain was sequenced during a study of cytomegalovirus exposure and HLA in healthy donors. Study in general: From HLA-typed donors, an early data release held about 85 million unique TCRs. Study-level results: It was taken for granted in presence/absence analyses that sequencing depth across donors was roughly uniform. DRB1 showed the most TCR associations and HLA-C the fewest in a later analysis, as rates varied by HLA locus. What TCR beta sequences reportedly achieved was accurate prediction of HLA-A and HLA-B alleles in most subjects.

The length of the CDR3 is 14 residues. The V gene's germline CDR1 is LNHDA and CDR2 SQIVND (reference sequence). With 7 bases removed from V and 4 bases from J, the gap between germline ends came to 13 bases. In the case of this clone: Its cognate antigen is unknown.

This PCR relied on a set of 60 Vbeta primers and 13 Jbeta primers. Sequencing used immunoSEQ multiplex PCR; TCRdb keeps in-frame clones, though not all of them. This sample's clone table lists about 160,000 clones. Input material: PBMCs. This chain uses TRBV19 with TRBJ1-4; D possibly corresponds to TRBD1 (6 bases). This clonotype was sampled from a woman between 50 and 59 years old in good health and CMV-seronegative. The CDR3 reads CASMHRALNEKLFF. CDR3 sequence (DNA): TGTGCCAGTATGCACAGGGCCCTTAATGAAAAACTGTTTTTT.